Listed here are 20 T cell receptor beta chains from one sample, sequenced in a study of blood T cell repertoires in COVID-19. Assay: immunoSEQ multiplex PCR; the TCRdb copy retains only in-frame clones and omits some. The table shows 160,000 or so clones, with roughly 87% occurring only once. The source material was PBMCs or T cells enriched from blood (not recorded which). Receptors originate from a human donor with acute COVID-19. The donor label of this sample is uncertain.

This chain links TRBV5-1 with TRBJ2-1; TRBD2 agrees at 9 bases. There are 16 residues in the CDR3. Germline V gene data show CDR1 as SGHRS and CDR2 as YFSETQ. V dropped 4 bases and J dropped 5; count of bases not matched to a gene: 10. CDR3 bases: TGCGCCAGCAGCCCACATGTGACTAGCGGCAACAATGAGCAGTTCTTC. Encoded protein: CASSPHVTSGNNEQFF.

The gene calls are TRBV9 and TRBJ2-3; 9 bases are shared with TRBD2. Germline V lookup: CDR1 SGDLS, CDR2 YYNGEE. The trim removed 2 bases at V and 6 bases at J, leaving 10 bases unmatched. The CDR3 covers 16 residues. Here the CDR3 DNA reads TGTGCCAGCAGCGTTGGCGCGGGGGGGCCATGGGATACGCAGTATTTT. Protein product: CASSVGAGGPWDTQYF.

This CDR3 is CASMTGVISYEQYF. For the CDR3, the DNA is TGCGCCAGCATGACAGGGGTGATCTCCTACGAGCAGTACTTC. This sequence joins TRBV10-2 and TRBJ2-7, with 8 bases that match TRBD1. Germline V CDR1 and CDR2: WSHSY, SAAADI. This CDR3 is built from 14 residues. V shed 7 bases and J 0 bases; nucleotides not matched to a gene: 5.

The chain is built from TRBV7-2 and TRBJ2-1; 8 positions agree with TRBD2. The CDR3 totals 19 residues. J was trimmed by 3 bases and V by 5 bases; bases with no gene match: 18. Germline-derived CDR1 and CDR2 are SGHTA and FQGNSA. DNA of the CDR3: TGTGCCAGCAGCCGTCCGGACCGAGCGGGAGCCCGTAGCTACAATGAGCAGTTCTTC. It codes for CASSRPDRAGARSYNEQFF.

The gene calls are TRBV6-1 and TRBJ1-6; D unclear. Trimming took off 3 bases at V and 9 bases at J, with 12 bases between the two ends. The CDR3 runs 14 residues. Germline CDR1 is MNHNS and CDR2 is SASEGT. The CDR3 sequence is CASSDRGSASPLHF. CDR3 sequence (DNA): TGTGCCAGCAGTGATCGAGGGTCGGCTTCACCCCTCCACTTT.

The chain joins TRBV3-1 (or the pseudogene TRBV3-2) to TRBJ2-1; the D is unclear. This CDR3 contains 13 residues. Trimming shortened V by 4 bases and J by 3 bases, and 7 bases separated the two germline ends. The germline V gene encodes CDR1 LGHDT and CDR2 YNNKEL (reference sequence). The CDR3 protein is CASSPDFYNEQFF. The CDR3 DNA follows: TGTGCCAGCAGCCCCGACTTCTACAATGAGCAGTTCTTC.

This chain joins TRBV5-5 and TRBJ2-3, with 14 bases aligning to TRBD2. Germline trimming cut 5 bases from V and 2 bases from J; bases unmatched to any gene: 7. Germline lookup yields CDR1 SGHKS and CDR2 YYEKEE (reference sequence). The CDR3 loop spans 17 amino acids. In DNA form, the CDR3 reads TGTGCCAGCAGTTCTCGACTAGCGGGGGGGAACACAGATACGCAGTATTTT. It is translated as CASSSRLAGGNTDTQYF.

V is TRBV4-3 and J is TRBJ1-1, with D perhaps TRBD1 (6 bases). The CDR3 covers 16 residues. Germline CDR1 is LGHNA and CDR2 is YSLEER. V was shortened by 1 base and J by 3 bases, with 15 bases between the two germline ends. The CDR3 loop is CASSQARGEGDTEAFF. The CDR3 DNA reads as TGCGCCAGCAGCCAAGCTCGGGGCGAGGGGGACACTGAAGCTTTCTTT.

This chain joins TRBV27 and TRBJ2-7, with D possibly being TRBD1 (7 bases). The CDR3 has 15 residues. Trimming removed 5 bases at V and 2 bases at J, with 16 bases between. Per germline, CDR1 MNHEY and CDR2 SMNVEV (reference sequence). The CDR3 DNA is TGTGCCAGCAGTCCAGGGGGGCCAGGGACCTACGAGCAGTACTTC. Its protein is CASSPGGPGTYEQYF.

The chain employs TRBV23-1 and TRBJ2-3, with 9 bases aligning to TRBD1. TRBV23-1 is classed as an ORF, of uncertain function. The CDR3 covers 18 residues. V was pared by 3 bases and J by 3 bases, with 13 bases of the junction left unmatched. CDR3 residues: CASSQRDRDGLVTDTQYF. The CDR3 coding sequence is TGCGCCAGCAGTCAGCGGGACAGGGACGGATTAGTTACAGATACGCAGTATTTT.

This chain connects TRBV18 to TRBJ2-1; 10 nucleotides line up with TRBD2. V was clipped by 0 bases and J by 4 bases; unmatched bases: 6. The CDR3 consists of 17 residues. Germline V gene data show CDR1 as KGHSH and CDR2 as LQKENI. Here the CDR3 DNA reads TGTGCCAGCTCACCACCGGGGTCTAGCGGGGGTTACAATGAGCAGTTCTTC. Translated: CASSPPGSSGGYNEQFF.

The chain links TRBV5-6 to TRBJ1-2; maybe TRBD1 (5 bases). V was cut by 7 bases and J by 4 bases, with 17 bases left in between. The CDR3 runs 14 residues. Germline V CDR1 and CDR2: SGHDT, YYEEEE. CDR3 amino acids: CASHPGGFGYGYTF. CDR3 bases: TGTGCCAGCCATCCCGGGGGATTCGGCTATGGCTACACCTTC.

The rearrangement joins TRBV6-7 to TRBJ2-1; tentatively, D is TRBD2 (6 bases). TRBV6-7 is sorted into the ORF group, with uncertain function. The CDR3 length is 16 residues. Trimming shortened V by 8 bases and J by 6 bases, and 23 bases separated the two germline ends. CDR3 loop: CASAPPGTGGLNEQFF. The CDR3 bases are TGTGCCAGCGCTCCCCCCGGGACTGGGGGACTCAATGAGCAGTTCTTC.

This clone was seen a few times. V is TRBV5-1 and J is TRBJ2-7; 10 bases align to TRBD2. V shed 4 bases, J shed 3 bases, and the junction held 7 bases outside the gene matches. CDR3 size: 15 residues. Germline V lookup: CDR1 SGHRS, CDR2 YFSETQ. For the CDR3, the DNA is TGCGCCAGCAGCGTCACCCCTAGCGGGGGCTACGAGCAGTACTTC. Amino acid sequence: CASSVTPSGGYEQYF.

This sequence joins TRBV6-1 and TRBJ2-4, with D tentatively TRBD1 (6 bases). The germline CDR1 and CDR2 sequences are MNHNS and SASEGT. CDR3 length: 16 amino acids. The ends were cut back, 0 bases at V and 1 base at J, with 10 bases in the middle. CDR3 DNA: TGTGCCAGCAGTGAAGCGGGGGCCCGGGCCAAAAACATTCAGTACTTC. Translation: CASSEAGARAKNIQYF.

The chain joins TRBV19 to TRBJ1-2; 8 nucleotides agree with TRBD1. Germline assignment: CDR1 LNHDA and CDR2 SQIVND (reference sequence). Trimming removed 5 bases from V and 4 bases from J; junction bases left unmatched: 9. The CDR3 length is 15 residues. This CDR3 reads CASSSPGGWGYGYTF. The CDR3 region has the DNA TGTGCCAGTAGTTCCCCAGGGGGCTGGGGCTATGGCTACACCTTC.

This clone was seen once. V usage is TRBV9 and J usage is TRBJ2-5, with D unresolved. Deletions cut 0 bases from V and 1 base from J, with 7 bases between. From germline, CDR1 is SGDLS and CDR2 YYNGEE. The CDR3 is 14 amino acids. The CDR3: CASSVGQAQETQYF. The CDR3 region has the DNA TGTGCCAGCAGCGTAGGGCAGGCCCAAGAGACCCAGTACTTC.

The chain employs TRBV29-1 and TRBJ2-5; TRBD1 is a possible D gene (6 bases). CDR1 SQVTM and CDR2 ANQGSEA come from the germline V gene. Deletions cut 6 bases from V and 2 bases from J, with 16 bases between. CDR3 length: 14 residues. The CDR3 DNA sequence: TGCAGCGTCTCCGAGGCGGACAGACAAGAGACCCAGTACTTC. Amino acids: CSVSEADRQETQYF.

This clone was seen once. V gene TRBV11-2 combines with J gene TRBJ2-2; 8 bases fit TRBD1. The CDR3 covers 18 residues. Germline V lookup: CDR1 SGHAT, CDR2 FQNNGV. J lost 0 bases, V lost 2 bases, and 8 bases had no gene match. The CDR3 DNA is TGTGCCAGCAGCTTAATACGACAGGGGAATTCGAACACCGGGGAGCTGTTTTTT. Its translation: CASSLIRQGNSNTGELFF.

The chain uses TRBV15 and TRBJ1-3; 10 positions agree with TRBD1. Losses at the gene ends were 4 bases for V and 7 bases for J; bases not matched to a gene: 4. This CDR3 is built from 14 residues. The germline V gene has CDR1 LNHNV and CDR2 YYDKDF (reference sequence). The CDR3 here is CATSTGTGENTIYF. CDR3 sequence (DNA): TGTGCCACCAGCACAGGGACAGGGGAGAACACCATATATTTT.